Each of the 25 T cell receptor beta chains below was sequenced from the same sample in a study of cytomegalovirus exposure and HLA in healthy donors. The PCR contained 60 Vbeta and 13 Jbeta primers. Only in-frame clones appear in the TCRdb table, and some are missing; sequencing was by immunoSEQ multiplex PCR. The table includes some 97,000 clones, approximately 81% detected once. Sequenced: PBMCs. These receptors all stem from a male donor in good health and CMV-seropositive.

The J gene is TRBJ1-1, the V gene TRBV4-3; D unresolved. The CDR3 length is 14 residues. Per the germline V gene, CDR1 is LGHNA and CDR2 is YSLEER. Trimming left V 0 bases short and J 4 bases short, with 9 bases between. CDR3 protein: CASSQDWQFTEAFF. For the CDR3, the DNA is TGCGCCAGCAGCCAAGACTGGCAGTTCACTGAAGCTTTCTTT.

This sequence joins TRBV28 and TRBJ1-5; D is possibly TRBD1 (6 bases). V was cut by 7 bases and J by 4 bases, with 14 bases left in between. This CDR3 comprises 14 residues. Germline V gives CDR1 MDHEN, CDR2 SYDVKM. CDR3 residues: CASIVQGSNQPQHF. In DNA, the CDR3 is TGTGCCAGCATTGTACAGGGATCGAATCAGCCCCAGCATTTT.

V gene TRBV7-9 combines with J gene TRBJ2-3; weak D call: TRBD2 (5 bases). Per germline, CDR1 SEHNR and CDR2 FQNEAQ (reference sequence). The CDR3 totals 14 residues. The V gene lost 1 base and the J gene lost 4 bases, with 9 bases spanning the gap. CDR3 sequence (DNA): TGTGCCAGCAGCTTAGAGGAGAGGGCAGATACGCAGTATTTT. This translates into CASSLEERADTQYF.

The V gene is TRBV5-1, the J gene TRBJ1-1; 8 nucleotides line up with TRBD1. J lost 1 base, V lost 4 bases, and 3 bases had no gene match. Germline V gives CDR1 SGHRS, CDR2 YFSETQ. CDR3 length: 14 amino acids. CDR3 sequence (DNA): TGCGCCAGCAGCGGGGGACAGGAGAACACTGAAGCTTTCTTT. Residues: CASSGGQENTEAFF.

This chain links TRBV28 with TRBJ1-5; TRBD1 is a possible D gene (5 bases). Germline lookup yields CDR1 MDHEN and CDR2 SYDVKM. The CDR3 totals 13 residues. Trimming left V 5 bases short and J 3 bases short, with 8 bases between. CDR3 in amino acids: CASSTGANQPQHF. CDR3 nucleotides: TGTGCCAGCAGTACAGGCGCCAATCAGCCCCAGCATTTT.

The chain couples TRBV18 to TRBJ1-1; possibly TRBD1 for D (6 bases). Trimming pared 2 bases from V and 3 bases from J, leaving 13 bases between. Germline CDR1 is KGHSH and CDR2 is LQKENI. The CDR3 sequence is 15 residues long. The CDR3 nucleotides read TGTGCCAGCTCACCAATGCAGGGGTCGGACACTGAAGCTTTCTTT. Residues: CASSPMQGSDTEAFF. Filled out from reference TRBV18 and TRBJ1-1, the complete variable domain reads NAGVMQNPRHLVRRRGQEARLRCSPMKGHSHVYWYRQLPEEGLKFMVYLQKENIIDESGMPKERFSAEFPKEGPSILRIQQVVRGDSAAYFCASSPMQGSDTEAFFGQGTRLTVV.

The V call is TRBV7-9, the J call TRBJ2-4; the match to TRBD2 covers 13 bases. V was clipped by 5 bases and J by 12 bases; unmatched bases: 10. There are 15 residues in the CDR3. Germline CDR1 SEHNR, CDR2 FQNEAQ (reference sequence). This CDR3 reads CASSKLAGGQFTQYF. The CDR3 nucleotides are TGTGCCAGCAGCAAACTAGCGGGGGGGCAGTTTACTCAGTACTTC. Variable domain in full (rest from reference TRBV7-9 and TRBJ2-4): DTGVSQNPRHKITKRGQNVTFRCDPISEHNRLYWYRQTLGQGPEFLTYFQNEAQLEKSRLLSDRFSAERPKGSFSTLEIQRTEQGDSAMYLCASSKLAGGQFTQYFGAGTRLSVL.

This sequence joins TRBV6-5 and TRBJ1-2, with D perhaps matching TRBD1 (5 bases). This CDR3 has 13 residues. V was cut by 4 bases and J by 2 bases, with 8 bases left in between. In germline, CDR1 is MNHEY, CDR2 SVGAGI. This CDR3 is CASSWQGNYGYTF. DNA for the CDR3: TGTGCCAGCAGTTGGCAGGGAAACTATGGCTACACCTTC.

The chain joins TRBV15 to TRBJ1-2, with 11 bases matching TRBD1. The CDR3 is 14 residues long. CDR1 is LNHNV and CDR2 is YYDKDF in the germline V gene (reference sequence). The V gene end was trimmed by 4 bases and the J gene end by 8 bases; junction bases not matched to a gene: 6. CDR3 loop: CATSTHWTGGGYTF. The CDR3 DNA reads as TGTGCCACCAGCACTCATTGGACAGGGGGCGGCTACACCTTC.

The V and J genes are TRBV25-1 and TRBJ2-7, with 8 bases identical to TRBD1. CDR1 and CDR2 (germline): MGHDK, SYGVNS. V shed 7 bases and J 5 bases; nucleotides not matched to a gene: 7. There are 13 residues in the CDR3. DNA of the CDR3: TGTGCCAGCACGGACAGGGTTCTTGACGAGCAGTACTTC. It codes for CASTDRVLDEQYF.

The V gene is TRBV5-1, the J gene TRBJ2-1; 7 bases match TRBD1. V lost 0 bases, J lost 2 bases, and 5 bases stayed unmatched. The CDR3 extends over 16 amino acids. Germline V gene sequence: CDR1 SGHRS, CDR2 YFSETQ. CDR3 region: CASSLEGGRTYNEQFF. Here the CDR3 DNA reads TGCGCCAGCAGCTTGGAAGGGGGCCGGACCTACAATGAGCAGTTCTTC.

The chain employs TRBV4-2 and TRBJ2-3; 8 nucleotides line up with TRBD2. With V trimmed by 4 bases and J by 2 bases, 5 bases remained unmatched. This CDR3 contains 15 residues. Germline lookup yields CDR1 LGHNA and CDR2 YNFKEQ. The CDR3 DNA sequence: TGTGCCAGCAGCCCCTTAGCGGGGTACACAGATACGCAGTATTTT. Its translation: CASSPLAGYTDTQYF.

Only a few counts were recorded for this clone. The chain recombines TRBV27 with TRBJ1-4, with TRBD1 as a possible D gene (6 bases). The CDR3 runs 13 residues. The germline gives CDR1 MNHEY, CDR2 SMNVEV (reference sequence). V was cut by 11 bases and J by 6 bases, with 16 bases left in between. DNA for the CDR3: TGTGCCTCTAGGGGGATTTTAGATGAAAAACTGTTTTTT. It encodes CASRGILDEKLFF.

This chain joins TRBV7-2 and TRBJ1-5, with 8 bases aligning to TRBD1. The junction had 10 bases not matched to a gene; V was cut back by 4 bases and J by 5 bases. This CDR3 is built from 16 residues. Per germline, CDR1 SGHTA and CDR2 FQGNSA. CDR3 sequence: CASSYFTGGGDQPQHF. The DNA of the CDR3 is TGTGCCAGCAGCTACTTTACAGGGGGTGGGGATCAGCCCCAGCATTTT.

The gene calls are TRBV7-2 and TRBJ1-2; TRBD1 agrees at 7 bases. Germline loops: CDR1 SGHTA, CDR2 FQGNSA. Trimming cost V 5 bases and J 4 bases; bases outside gene matches: 7. The CDR3 runs 14 residues. The CDR3 spells CASSPAGGGYGYTF. The CDR3, as DNA: TGTGCCAGCAGCCCAGCAGGGGGTGGCTATGGCTACACCTTC.

The chain employs TRBV27 and TRBJ2-1; maybe TRBD2 (5 bases). Germline assignment: CDR1 MNHEY and CDR2 SMNVEV (reference sequence). V gave up 6 bases and J gave up 7 bases, with 16 bases separating them. The CDR3 spans 14 residues. The CDR3 region has the DNA TGTGCCAGCAGCTGGGGTGGGAGTAAAAATGAGCAGTTCTTC. Encoded protein: CASSWGGSKNEQFF.

The genes are TRBV7-3 and TRBJ1-1; TRBD1 aligns across 7 bases. The CDR3 is made up of 15 amino acids. V dropped 1 base and J dropped 2; count of bases not matched to a gene: 4. CDR1 SGHTA and CDR2 FQGTGA come from the germline V gene. Here the CDR3 DNA reads TGTGCCAGCAGCTTAAGAGGGACAGCTAACACTGAAGCTTTCTTT. It specifies CASSLRGTANTEAFF.

This chain uses TRBV11-3 with TRBJ2-7, with D possibly TRBD1 on 6 matching bases. This CDR3 spans 13 amino acids. Germline lookup yields CDR1 SGHNT and CDR2 YENEEA. Trimming left V 7 bases short and J 0 bases short, with 10 bases between. The CDR3 nucleotides read TGTGCCAGCAACCGGGACAACTCCTACGAGCAGTACTTC. This sequence encodes CASNRDNSYEQYF.

This clone was seen only a few times. Written as DNA, the CDR3 is TGTGCCAGCAGCCCGACCGGGACAGCAGAGACCCAGTACTTC. Translated, it gives CASSPTGTAETQYF. The chain is built from TRBV11-3 and TRBJ2-5; 7 positions agree with TRBD1. The germline gives CDR1 SGHNT, CDR2 YENEEA. V trimming: 5 bases; J trimming: 4 bases; junction bases outside the gene matches: 7. This CDR3 comprises 14 residues.

This chain uses TRBV9 with TRBJ2-3, with D perhaps TRBD2 (6 bases). This CDR3 has 15 amino acids. The V end lost 4 bases, the J end lost 4 bases, and 16 bases lay between the germline ends. Germline CDR1 reads SGDLS; CDR2 reads YYNGEE. CDR3 in DNA: TGTGCCAGCAGCATGACGGGACTCCAATCAGATACGCAGTATTTT. Amino acid sequence: CASSMTGLQSDTQYF. The variable domain in full, with the rest retrieved from reference TRBV9 and TRBJ2-3, is DSGVTQTPKHLITATGQRVTLRCSPRSGDLSVYWYQQSLDQGLQFLIQYYNGEERAKGNILERFSAQQFPDLHSELNLSSLELGDSALYFCASSMTGLQSDTQYFGPGTRLTVL.

The J gene is TRBJ1-2, the V gene TRBV5-6; TRBD1 aligns across 8 bases. Germline loops: CDR1 SGHDT, CDR2 YYEEEE. The CDR3 contains 15 residues. V trimming: 3 bases; J trimming: 4 bases; junction bases outside the gene matches: 8. CDR3 protein: CASSSLRGRGYGYTF. The CDR3 nucleotides read TGTGCCAGCAGCTCGCTCAGGGGGCGCGGCTATGGCTACACCTTC.

The genes are TRBV4-1 and TRBJ2-2; D is undetermined. Trimming shortened V by 1 base and J by 1 base, and 10 bases separated the two germline ends. This CDR3 is 16 amino acids long. The germline CDR1 and CDR2 sequences are MGHRA and YSYEKL. CDR3 DNA sequence: TGCGCCAGCAGCCAAGGTTCGCAGCGGAACACCGGGGAGCTGTTTTTT. It translates to CASSQGSQRNTGELFF.

The chain recombines TRBV28 with TRBJ2-5; a possible D gene is TRBD2 (6 bases). CDR3 length: 17 amino acids. V shed 2 bases and J shed 5 bases, with 21 bases lying between them. From germline, CDR1 is MDHEN and CDR2 SYDVKM. The CDR3: CASSLKVRRELRETQYF. The CDR3 nucleotides read TGTGCCAGCAGTTTAAAAGTTCGGAGGGAACTTCGGGAGACCCAGTACTTC.

The chain carries TRBV6-1 and TRBJ2-5; 8 bases agree with TRBD2. V was pared by 5 bases and J by 5 bases, with 7 bases of the junction left unmatched. The CDR3 runs 14 residues. The germline V gene has CDR1 MNHNS and CDR2 SASEGT. The CDR3 region has the DNA TGTGCCAGCAGTCCAACGGGGGGGAGGGAGACCCAGTACTTC. The encoded protein is CASSPTGGRETQYF.

This sequence joins TRBV18 and TRBJ1-2; 7 bases are shared with TRBD1. Germline V CDR1 and CDR2: KGHSH, LQKENI. This CDR3 is 17 amino acids long. The ends lost 2 bases at V and 8 bases at J; junction bases unmatched: 17. The CDR3 nucleotides read TGTGCCAGCTCACCAAGGGGTGCAGGGGGTTCCCCCGGCGGCTACACCTTC. It encodes CASSPRGAGGSPGGYTF.